A selection of T cell receptor beta chains follows, all from one sample in a study of blood T cells in healthy people across ages. TCRdb re-called the 5' RACE reads through MiXCR, storing one row per CDR3 protein. The data hold around 870,000 distinct CDR3 sequences, with around 26% observed a single time. The sample was blood. The receptors shown here come from an elderly woman in good health. Both conserved end residues are trimmed from each CDR3. The D gene is left open where the match is weak. Rows may omit the clone size; those that give it use once, few, many or a size class.

TRBJ1-2 | - | TRBV4-2 | few | ASSQEGGIPLGGYT
TRBJ2-1 | TRBD2 | TRBV2 | few | ASSEVGTSGVYNEQF
TRBJ2-7 | - | TRBV29-1 | many | SEINQQTYEQY
TRBJ2-7 | - | TRBV12-3/TRBV12-4 | - | ASSLRGQVFHEQY
TRBJ2-1 | - | TRBV29-1 | few | SVVSNARYEQF
TRBJ2-5 | TRBD1 | TRBV4-1 | - | ASSPTGLETQY
TRBJ2-1 | TRBD1 | TRBV7-7 | many | ASSLDRGAEQF
TRBJ1-2 | TRBD1 | TRBV12-3/TRBV12-4 | many | ASRHRGQGGYT
TRBJ1-2 | - | TRBV4-3 | many | ASSQETGPYGYT
TRBJ2-1 | - | TRBV5-1 | - | ASSGWRRGSYNEQF
TRBJ1-2 | - | TRBV28 | - | ASNIGDRLYGYT
TRBJ2-5 | TRBD2 | TRBV3-1 | many | ASSQDKLAGGETQY
TRBJ1-5 | TRBD1 | TRBV5-6 | - | ASSRMTGNQPQH
TRBJ2-5 | - | TRBV20-1 | few | SEKVEETQY
TRBJ1-2 | - | TRBV20-1 | many | SARDRHRPNYGYT
TRBJ1-1 | - | TRBV7-9 | - | ASSFGHTEAF
TRBJ2-7 | TRBD1 | TRBV7-2 | many | ASSQFTGVEQY
TRBJ1-1 | - | TRBV10-3 | - | AIRDPSGETEAF
TRBJ2-5 | TRBD1 | TRBV5-1 | many | ANPQLGTGFETQY
TRBJ2-5 | TRBD2 | TRBV5-1 | once | ASSLRPSGRSGETQY
TRBJ2-7 | - | TRBV20-1 | many | SATKRTNTYEQY
TRBJ2-2 | - | TRBV3-1 | - | ASSQPHGLGTGELF
TRBJ2-5 | - | TRBV13 | many | ASSLRQGRETQY
TRBJ2-1 | - | TRBV7-9 | many | ASSPGTMASWF
TRBJ2-1 | TRBD2 | TRBV20-1 | - | SARLPSGGLNEQF
TRBJ2-3 | TRBD1 | TRBV6-2/TRBV6-3 | few | ASRQGRGPTDTQY
TRBJ1-2 | - | TRBV20-1 | many | SASRDHYGYT
TRBJ2-1 | - | TRBV19 | few | ASSDREYNEQF